The next 23 T cell receptor beta chains were all read from a single sample in a study of Ad26.COV2.S vaccination and SARS-CoV-2 variants. Indicated treatment: over 15 received Ad26.COV2.S at low or high dose, single or two shots; roughly five received placebo; per-sample allocation not given. It was on day 63 after the first vaccine or placebo injection that samples were taken. The method was immunoSEQ multiplex PCR; TCRdb's version includes in-frame clones alone and lacks a portion of them. This table has about 400,000 clones, over 75% appearing once. The sequencing here drew on peripheral blood, taken in a trial of Ad26.COV2.S vaccine versus placebo. The receptors come from a person aged 18-65 years who received the Ad26.COV2.S COVID-19 vaccine or a placebo.

This clone was detected a few times. V and J are TRBV5-4 and TRBJ2-7; 9 nucleotides agree with TRBD1. This CDR3 is built from 17 residues. J lost 0 bases, V lost 4 bases, and 11 bases had no gene match. Germline-derived CDR1 and CDR2 are SGHNT and YYREEE (reference sequence). The CDR3 DNA follows: TGTGCCAGCAGCGATATGGACAGGGGCTTTAGCTCCTACGAGCAGTACTTC. It is translated as CASSDMDRGFSSYEQYF.

This chain joins TRBV4-1 and TRBJ2-7, with 9 bases identical to TRBD1. This CDR3 has 14 residues. Germline V gene data show CDR1 as MGHRA and CDR2 as YSYEKL. Trimming cost V 4 bases and J 7 bases; bases outside gene matches: 8. For the CDR3, the DNA is TGCGCCAGCAGCCCGCGGACAGGGGCCCGGGAGCAGTACTTC. Its protein product is CASSPRTGAREQYF.

The gene calls are TRBV9 and TRBJ1-2; TRBD1 aligns across 10 bases. V shed 4 bases and J 1 base; nucleotides not matched to a gene: 10. Per germline, CDR1 SGDLS and CDR2 YYNGEE. This CDR3 is built from 17 residues. The CDR3: CASSLHWDRGVNYGYTF. The CDR3 DNA reads TGTGCCAGCAGCCTGCATTGGGACAGGGGAGTTAACTATGGCTACACCTTC.

CDR3 nucleotides: TGCGCCAGCAGCCCACTGGGAGGGGAAGGAAGCGGGGAGACCCAGTACTTC. The encoded protein is CASSPLGGEGSGETQYF. The gene calls are TRBV4-1 and TRBJ2-5; 7 bases line up with TRBD2. V was clipped by 4 bases and J by 5 bases; unmatched bases: 16. This CDR3 is built from 17 residues. Germline CDR1 and CDR2: MGHRA and YSYEKL.

V is TRBV5-3 and J is TRBJ1-4; a possible D gene is TRBD1 (5 bases). TRBV5-3 has ORF status, its function being uncertain. Deletions cut 0 bases from V and 0 bases from J, with 21 bases between. The CDR3 has 20 residues. DNA of the CDR3: TGTGCCAGAAGCTTGGCCCTATTGGGGCAGGGCAATTCAACTAATGAAAAACTGTTTTTT. Translating it yields CARSLALLGQGNSTNEKLFF.

As regards this clone: A much more abundant neighbour one base away suggests this may be a read error. The sample holds other DNA sequences that translate to the same CDR3. The CDR3: CASSPGTLNTGELFF. The CDR3 DNA is TGTGCCAGCAGCCCAGGAACATTGAACACCGGGGAGCTGTTTTTT. V usage is TRBV5-5 and J usage is TRBJ2-2; no clear D. The V gene lost 4 bases and the J gene lost 1 base, with 11 bases spanning the gap. The germline V gene encodes CDR1 SGHKS and CDR2 YYEKEE (reference sequence). This CDR3 comprises 15 residues.

The rearrangement uses TRBV5-1 and TRBJ2-1; D unclear. The V gene's germline CDR1 is SGHRS and CDR2 YFSETQ. The ends were cut back, 0 bases at V and 8 bases at J, with 27 bases in the middle. This CDR3 contains 19 residues. The CDR3 loop reads CASSLARFVGSDVSDEQFF. CDR3 DNA sequence: TGCGCCAGCAGCTTGGCGCGGTTCGTAGGGTCCGATGTCTCGGATGAGCAGTTCTTC.

The J gene is TRBJ1-1, the V gene TRBV5-5; D is unresolved. The CDR3 contains 13 residues. Per germline, CDR1 SGHKS and CDR2 YYEKEE (reference sequence). V was cut by 6 bases and J by 0 bases, with 9 bases left in between. The CDR3 nucleotides read TGTGCCAGCACTCCCGGGTTGAACACTGAAGCTTTCTTT. Protein sequence: CASTPGLNTEAFF.

This clone was recorded once. In DNA, the CDR3 is TGTGCCAGCTCACCATTGGGGGCCACGACATATACGCAGTATTTT. This encodes CASSPLGATTYTQYF. The rearrangement uses TRBV18 and TRBJ2-3, with D possibly TRBD1 on 6 matching bases. CDR1 and CDR2 (germline): KGHSH, LQKENI. The V end was cut by 2 bases, the J end by 7 bases, with 16 bases between. CDR3 length: 15 residues.

This clone showed up just once. This chain uses TRBV5-1 with TRBJ2-1, with a weak D call TRBD2 (6 bases). Germline loops: CDR1 SGHRS, CDR2 YFSETQ. The germline V and J ends were trimmed by 7 bases and 9 bases, with 23 bases remaining between them. The CDR3 has 15 residues. CDR3 DNA: TGCGCCAGCGCGGGTTCCATGGGGGGAACTGGTGAGCAGTTCTTC. This codes for CASAGSMGGTGEQFF.

V usage is TRBV4-3 and J usage is TRBJ1-6; D gene unclear. Germline CDR1 and CDR2: LGHNA and YSLEER. The CDR3 consists of 14 residues. Trimming cost V 0 bases and J 10 bases, with 10 bases left between them. CDR3 in DNA: TGCGCCAGCAGCCAAGATATAGTGGAGTCACCCCTCCACTTT. It yields the protein CASSQDIVESPLHF.

The rearrangement links TRBV6-5 to TRBJ2-7, with TRBD1 as a possible D gene (6 bases). The germline V gene encodes CDR1 MNHEY and CDR2 SVGAGI. The CDR3 is 14 amino acids. The ends were cut back, 2 bases at V and 5 bases at J, with 13 bases in the middle. CDR3 residues: CASSYVQGRHEQYF. Here the CDR3 DNA reads TGTGCCAGCAGTTACGTACAGGGAAGGCACGAGCAGTACTTC.

The V call is TRBV7-3, the J call TRBJ2-3; a weak D match, TRBD1 (6 bases). CDR1 SGHTA and CDR2 FQGTGA come from the germline V gene. V lost 5 bases to trimming and J lost 4 bases, with 19 bases between them. The CDR3 runs to 16 residues. The CDR3 is CASSQEQAGVADTQYF. The DNA of the CDR3 is TGTGCCAGCAGCCAAGAGCAAGCAGGGGTTGCAGATACGCAGTATTTT.

This clone was counted only a few times. The genes are TRBV6-1 and TRBJ2-3, with D maybe TRBD1 (6 bases). Germline loops: CDR1 MNHNS, CDR2 SASEGT. The V end lost 1 base, the J end lost 1 base, and 9 bases lay between the germline ends. This CDR3 comprises 15 residues. This CDR3 reads CASSEVSGGTDTQYF. The CDR3 DNA reads TGTGCCAGCAGTGAAGTGTCAGGGGGCACAGATACGCAGTATTTT.

This rearrangement joins TRBV6-5 to TRBJ1-1, with D possibly matching TRBD1 (6 bases). V was cut by 5 bases and J by 3 bases, with 13 bases left in between. Germline V gene data show CDR1 as MNHEY and CDR2 as SVGAGI. This CDR3 is 14 amino acids long. CDR3 amino acids: CASSQQGMDTEAFF. The CDR3 bases are TGTGCCAGCAGTCAACAGGGTATGGACACTGAAGCTTTCTTT.

This sequence joins TRBV2 and TRBJ2-5; 9 nucleotides line up with TRBD1. After removal of 6 bases from V and 3 bases from J, the junction contained 8 bases not matched to a gene. Looked up from germline, CDR1 is SNHLY and CDR2 is FYNNEI. The length of the CDR3 is 15 residues. CDR3: CASSFPGQGKETQYF. Here the CDR3 DNA reads TGTGCCAGCAGCTTCCCGGGACAGGGAAAAGAGACCCAGTACTTC.

The chain joins TRBV28 to TRBJ2-1; D remains unclear. V lost 4 bases and J lost 5, with 9 bases in between. The CDR3 spans 13 residues. Germline V lookup: CDR1 MDHEN, CDR2 SYDVKM. CDR3 coding DNA: TGTGCCAGCAGTTCCTACAGCCACAATGAGCAGTTCTTC. Translation: CASSSYSHNEQFF.

This chain joins TRBV9 and TRBJ2-5; no firm D call. The CDR3 covers 13 residues. V lost 0 bases and J 5 bases, leaving 8 bases between the germline ends. Germline values: CDR1 SGDLS, CDR2 YYNGEE. The CDR3 bases are TGTGCCAGCAGCGTAGATCCCCCGGAGACCCAGTACTTC. Residues: CASSVDPPETQYF.

The chain joins TRBV7-9 to TRBJ1-1, with 8 bases aligning to TRBD1. CDR1 is SEHNR and CDR2 is FQNEAQ in the germline V gene (reference sequence). CDR3 size: 13 residues. Trimming removed 5 bases from V and 7 bases from J; junction bases left unmatched: 6. In nucleotides, the CDR3 is TGTGCCAGCAGCGCCGGGACAGGCTTTGAAGCTTTCTTT. This translates into CASSAGTGFEAFF.

CDR3 sequence reads: CASRREGTDTQYF. Here the CDR3 DNA reads TGTGCCAGTCGCCGGGAGGGCACAGATACGCAGTATTTT. The chain couples TRBV19 to TRBJ2-3, with 7 bases lining up with TRBD2. The CDR3 runs to 13 residues. Looked up from germline, CDR1 is LNHDA and CDR2 is SQIVND (reference sequence). Germline trimming cut 8 bases from V and 1 base from J; bases unmatched to any gene: 3.

The chain links TRBV28 to TRBJ1-3; unclear D gene. There are 16 residues in the CDR3. The germline V gene encodes CDR1 MDHEN and CDR2 SYDVKM. Trimming shortened V by 1 base and J by 4 bases, and 14 bases separated the two germline ends. The CDR3 sequence: CASSLFGRQAGNTIYF. The CDR3 region has the DNA TGTGCCAGCAGTTTATTTGGACGGCAAGCGGGAAACACCATATATTTT.

The genes are TRBV7-9 and TRBJ2-5, with 8 bases lining up with TRBD1. CDR3 length: 18 amino acids. V gave up 2 bases and J gave up 2 bases; unmatched junction bases: 13. Germline lookup yields CDR1 SEHNR and CDR2 FQNEAQ (reference sequence). CDR3 sequence reads: CASSLRVARGRVQETQYF. In nucleotides, the CDR3 is TGTGCCAGCAGCTTACGAGTGGCCAGGGGGCGTGTGCAAGAGACCCAGTACTTC.

The genes are TRBV25-1 and TRBJ2-5; D gene ambiguous. Germline V lookup: CDR1 MGHDK, CDR2 SYGVNS. CDR3 length: 13 residues. V shed 1 base and J shed 5 bases, with 8 bases lying between them. This CDR3 reads CASSEWSTETQYF. Here the CDR3 DNA reads TGTGCCAGCAGTGAATGGAGCACGGAGACCCAGTACTTC.